This T cell receptor (beta chain) is drawn from a study of circulating tumor DNA in untreated peripheral T-cell lymphoma. Overall study context: Baseline and serial on-treatment serum tracked circulating tumor DNA carrying tumor TCR clonotypes.

Method: immunoSEQ multiplex PCR; TCRdb's copy keeps in-frame clones and lacks some. The sample has approximately 600 clones, approximately 86% seen once. Note on this clone: As yet, its antigen is unknown.

Notes on the study in general: Baseline tissues yielded roughly 88% and baseline serum approximately 73% tumor-specific clonotype detection.

The receptor was isolated from a human donor with peripheral T-cell lymphoma. The specimen was cell-free DNA from blood serum.

The CDR3, as DNA: TGTGCCAGCAGCGTCGTGGGACAAATCTACGAGCAGTACTTC. Translating it yields CASSVVGQIYEQYF. The rearrangement joins TRBV7-9 to TRBJ2-7; D perhaps matches TRBD1 (6 bases). The CDR3 covers 14 residues. Germline CDR1 and CDR2: SEHNR and FQNEAQ (reference sequence). V lost 5 bases to trimming and J lost 3 bases, with 14 bases between them.